These T cell receptor beta chains were read from a single sample in a study of early T cells in non-severe SARS-CoV-2 infection. TCRdb re-called the 5' RACE reads with MiXCR, one entry per CDR3 protein. The data contain tens of thousands of distinct CDR3 sequences, 12% to 15% of them singletons. The material sequenced was whole blood. The source is an adult who was a healthcare worker with PCR-confirmed SARS-CoV-2 infection or an uninfected control (not recorded which). CDR3s include the opening cysteine and the closing phenylalanine or tryptophan. The order of the fields is J gene, D gene, clone size, V gene, CDR3 DNA, CDR3 protein. D genes are given only for firm matches. Some rows mark clone size as missing; the rest say once, few, many or name a class of expanded clone.

J: TRBJ1-5; D: TRBD1; size: NA; V: TRBV5-8; DNA: TGTGCCAGCAGCTTGGGATACAGGGGAATTCTCGGCAATCAGCCCCAGCATTTT; CDR3: CASSLGYRGILGNQPQHF
J: TRBJ2-1; D: TRBD2; size: many; V: TRBV7-9; DNA: TGTGCCAGCAGAGACCAGCGGGGGCGAAACTACAATGAGCAGTTCTTC; CDR3: CASRDQRGRNYNEQFF
J: TRBJ2-5; D: NA; size: NA; V: TRBV2; DNA: TGTGCCAGCAGGGACACGGGGGGCCAACAAGAGACCCAGTACTTC; CDR3: CASRDTGGQQETQYF
J: TRBJ1-6; D: NA; size: few; V: TRBV5-6; DNA: TGTGCCAGCAGCTTGGGTTTAGTGACAGGATCCCCGCTCCACTTT; CDR3: CASSLGLVTGSPLHF
J: TRBJ2-3; D: TRBD1; size: many; V: TRBV28; DNA: TGTGCCAGCAGACAGGGGAGTACCACAGATACGCAGTATTTT; CDR3: CASRQGSTTDTQYF
J: TRBJ1-5; D: NA; size: many; V: TRBV27; DNA: TGTGCCAGCAGTTTAGGAGGGGGGCCCAATCAGCCCCAGCATTTT; CDR3: CASSLGGGPNQPQHF
J: TRBJ2-2; D: NA; size: few; V: TRBV3-1; DNA: TGTGCCAGCAGCCTCTCAACACTGACAGGGAACACCGGGGAGCTGTTTTTT; CDR3: CASSLSTLTGNTGELFF
J: TRBJ2-2; D: TRBD1; size: few; V: TRBV30; DNA: TGTGCCTGCGGACAGGAGAACACCGGGGAGCTGTTTTTT; CDR3: CACGQENTGELFF
J: TRBJ1-2; D: NA; size: few; V: TRBV18; DNA: TGTGCCAGCTCTAACCACCTAATGGGGGGCAACTATGGCTACACCTTC; CDR3: CASSNHLMGGNYGYTF
J: TRBJ2-5; D: TRBD2; size: NA; V: TRBV12-3/TRBV12-4; DNA: TGTGCCAGCAGGCCCCCGGGACTAGCGGGGGAAAAGACCCAGTACTTC; CDR3: CASRPPGLAGEKTQYF
J: TRBJ1-1; D: NA; size: many; V: TRBV7-3; DNA: TGTGCCAGCAGCTTGACGGGGATAGGGACTGAAGCTTTCTTT; CDR3: CASSLTGIGTEAFF
J: TRBJ2-2; D: NA; size: NA; V: TRBV5-4; DNA: TGTGCCAGCAGACTCGACAGTAACACCGGGGAGCTGTTTTTT; CDR3: CASRLDSNTGELFF
J: TRBJ2-3; D: NA; size: few; V: TRBV9; DNA: TGTGCCAGCAGCGCCGTTCTTAGCACAGATACGCAGTATTTT; CDR3: CASSAVLSTDTQYF
J: TRBJ2-1; D: NA; size: many; V: TRBV28; DNA: TGTGCCAGCAGTCCTTACAATGAGCAGTTCTTC; CDR3: CASSPYNEQFF
J: TRBJ1-2; D: TRBD1; size: NA; V: TRBV4-2; DNA: TGTGCCAGCAGCCTCATAGTACCGGGACAGGGGACCTATGGCTACACCTTC; CDR3: CASSLIVPGQGTYGYTF
J: TRBJ2-1; D: NA; size: few; V: TRBV6-2/TRBV6-3; DNA: TGTGCCAGCCTAAATTGGCGGGCAGACCCTTACAATGAGCAGTTCTTC; CDR3: CASLNWRADPYNEQFF
J: TRBJ2-3; D: NA; size: NA; V: TRBV18; DNA: TGTGCCAGCTCACCACTCTCAGATACGCAGTATTTT; CDR3: CASSPLSDTQYF
J: TRBJ2-3; D: NA; size: NA; V: TRBV6-5; DNA: TGTGCCAGCAGGATCCAGGGAGCAGATACGCAGTATTTT; CDR3: CASRIQGADTQYF
J: TRBJ1-2; D: NA; size: few; V: TRBV27; DNA: TGTGCCAGCAGTTCGATGCCGGCAGGGAGATATGGCTACACCTTC; CDR3: CASSSMPAGRYGYTF
J: TRBJ1-4; D: TRBD1; size: many; V: TRBV2; DNA: TGTGCCAGCAGCCAGACAGGGGTGGCAACTAATGAAAAACTGTTTTTT; CDR3: CASSQTGVATNEKLFF
J: TRBJ2-7; D: TRBD1; size: NA; V: TRBV5-1; DNA: TGCGCCAGCAGATTTGCCGGGACAGGGTCCTACGAGCAGTACTTC; CDR3: CASRFAGTGSYEQYF
J: TRBJ1-4; D: TRBD1; size: many; V: TRBV5-1; DNA: TGCGCCAGCAGCTTGTCCCAGGGGGATGAAAAACTGTTTTTT; CDR3: CASSLSQGDEKLFF
J: TRBJ1-6; D: NA; size: many; V: TRBV11-2; DNA: TGTGCCAGCCGCTCAATACAAGGACAGCTCGGAAGTTCACCCCTCCACTTT; CDR3: CASRSIQGQLGSSPLHF
J: TRBJ2-7; D: TRBD1; size: NA; V: TRBV29-1; DNA: TGCAGCGTTGAAGTGACAGGGTCCTCCTACGAGCAGTACTTC; CDR3: CSVEVTGSSYEQYF
J: TRBJ1-6; D: TRBD1; size: many; V: TRBV20-1; DNA: TGCAGTGCTGTAGACAGGGCTGGTTCACCCCTCCACTTT; CDR3: CSAVDRAGSPLHF
J: TRBJ1-4; D: NA; size: few; V: TRBV29-1; DNA: TGCAGCGTCTTCTATGCAACTAATGAAAAACTGTTTTTT; CDR3: CSVFYATNEKLFF
J: TRBJ2-1; D: NA; size: few; V: TRBV29-1; DNA: TGCAGCGTTGCCCCATTAAATGAGCAGTTCTTC; CDR3: CSVAPLNEQFF
J: TRBJ1-1; D: NA; size: many; V: TRBV6-2/TRBV6-3; DNA: TGTGCCAGCAGTCTCAGTCTGAATGGACGGGCTTTCTTT; CDR3: CASSLSLNGRAFF
J: TRBJ2-3; D: NA; size: many; V: TRBV27; DNA: TGTGCCAGCAGTAGCACAGATACGCAGTATTTT; CDR3: CASSSTDTQYF
J: TRBJ1-3; D: NA; size: few; V: TRBV2; DNA: TGTGCCAGCAGTGCCGACCGGGGGCAATACGGAAACACCATATATTTT; CDR3: CASSADRGQYGNTIYF
J: TRBJ1-5; D: NA; size: few; V: TRBV6-6; DNA: TGTGCCAGCAGTTACCGGGCTAATCAGCCCCAGCATTTT; CDR3: CASSYRANQPQHF
J: TRBJ1-2; D: NA; size: NA; V: TRBV12-3/TRBV12-4; DNA: TGTGCCAGCAGTTTAGAGGCAGCTGCTAACTATGGCTACACCTTC; CDR3: CASSLEAAANYGYTF
J: TRBJ2-1; D: NA; size: NA; V: TRBV18; DNA: TGTGCCAGCTCACCGGTCCTTGGCGGCTACAATGAGCAGTTCTTC; CDR3: CASSPVLGGYNEQFF
J: TRBJ1-3; D: NA; size: few; V: TRBV6-5; DNA: TGTGCCAGCAGGGACGGAAACACCATATATTTT; CDR3: CASRDGNTIYF
J: TRBJ2-7; D: TRBD1; size: NA; V: TRBV28; DNA: TGTGCCAGCAGTTTAGTCAGGGGGAGCTCCTACGAGCAGTACTTC; CDR3: CASSLVRGSSYEQYF
J: TRBJ1-3; D: NA; size: few; V: TRBV28; DNA: TGTGCCAGCAACTGGGGGTCATCTGAAAACACCATATATTTT; CDR3: CASNWGSSENTIYF
J: TRBJ2-2; D: NA; size: NA; V: TRBV4-1; DNA: TGCGCCAGCAGCCAAGGGAGAAGAGGACAGTACACCGGGGAGCTGTTTTTT; CDR3: CASSQGRRGQYTGELFF
J: TRBJ1-1; D: TRBD1; size: NA; V: TRBV15; DNA: TGTGCCACCAGGTCCCGACAGGGATCGAACACTGAAGCTTTCTTT; CDR3: CATRSRQGSNTEAFF
J: TRBJ1-5; D: TRBD1; size: few; V: TRBV24-1; DNA: TGTGCCACCAGTGATTACAGGGGGAATCAGCCCCAGCATTTT; CDR3: CATSDYRGNQPQHF
J: TRBJ2-5; D: NA; size: NA; V: TRBV30; DNA: TGTTCGGAGCGGCAAGAGACCCAGTACTTC; CDR3: CSERQETQYF
J: TRBJ2-7; D: NA; size: NA; V: TRBV6-1; DNA: TGTGCCAGCACAACTAGTCCGGCTACCTACGAGCAGTACTTC; CDR3: CASTTSPATYEQYF
J: TRBJ1-1; D: TRBD1; size: NA; V: TRBV5-1; DNA: TGCGCCAGCAGCCGACAGGGCATGAACACTGAAGCTTTCTTT; CDR3: CASSRQGMNTEAFF
J: TRBJ2-7; D: NA; size: NA; V: TRBV19; DNA: TGTGCCAGTAGTATAGGGGCCGCCTCCTACGAGCAGTACTTC; CDR3: CASSIGAASYEQYF
J: TRBJ1-1; D: NA; size: many; V: TRBV11-2; DNA: TGTGCCAGCAGCGCGGGCCTCCTGGGCACTGAAGCTTTCTTT; CDR3: CASSAGLLGTEAFF
J: TRBJ1-5; D: TRBD1; size: NA; V: TRBV20-1; DNA: TGCAGTGCTGATTGGACAGGGGCGGCATATAGCAATCAGCCCCAGCATTTT; CDR3: CSADWTGAAYSNQPQHF
J: TRBJ2-5; D: TRBD2; size: NA; V: TRBV7-9; DNA: TGTGCCAGCAGCCCGGGACTAGTCGAAGAGACCCAGTACTTC; CDR3: CASSPGLVEETQYF
J: TRBJ2-7; D: TRBD1; size: many; V: TRBV5-1; DNA: TGCGCCAGCAGCTCTGGACAGGGATCCTACGAGCAGTACTTC; CDR3: CASSSGQGSYEQYF
J: TRBJ1-5; D: NA; size: many; V: TRBV12-3/TRBV12-4; DNA: TGTGCCAGCAGCCCCGTTACTTTCGGGCCCTCCGGTCAGCCCCAGCATTTT; CDR3: CASSPVTFGPSGQPQHF
J: TRBJ1-4; D: NA; size: NA; V: TRBV4-2; DNA: TGTGCCAGCAGCCAAACGGGGGACTTAGTATTCGGTGAAAAACTGTTTTTT; CDR3: CASSQTGDLVFGEKLFF
J: TRBJ2-2; D: TRBD1; size: NA; V: TRBV7-2; DNA: TGTGCCAGCAGCCGAGATTTCGGACAGGCGAACACCGGGGAGCTGTTTTTT; CDR3: CASSRDFGQANTGELFF